The 4 T cell receptor beta chains given below trace back to one sample, sequenced in a study of T-cell reconstitution after alpha-beta-depleted transplantation in children. TCRbeta library preparation incorporated unique molecular identifiers. MiXCR, applied by TCRdb to the PCR reads, yields one record per CDR3 protein. There are about 300,000 distinct CDR3 sequences in the sample; around 10% occur only once, and less than 8% lies in the top ten. This sample comprised PBMCs, obtained before TCRalphabeta/CD19-depleted stem cell transplant. The source is a boy under three years old with acute myeloid leukemia, due to receive a stem cell transplant.

This clonotype was picked up many times. The chain is built from TRBV9 and TRBJ2-5; TRBD2 matches 10 bases. CDR3 length: 15 amino acids. The germline V gene has CDR1 SGDLS and CDR2 YYNGEE. V lost 0 bases, J lost 6 bases, and 5 bases stayed unmatched. The DNA of the CDR3 is TGTGCCAGCAGCGTAGAAGCGGGGGGGCCAAAGACCCAGTACTTC. It translates to CASSVEAGGPKTQYF.

The V gene is TRBV6-4, the J gene TRBJ2-2; 13 nucleotides line up with TRBD2. CDR3 length: 17 amino acids. Germline V gene lookup returns CDR1 MRHNA and CDR2 SNTAGT. Trimming took 6 bases from V and 2 from J; bases not matched to a gene: 6. CDR3 sequence (DNA): TGTGCCAGCAGCCGTCGGACTAGCGGGAGCAACACCGGGGAGCTGTTTTTT. Protein product: CASSRRTSGSNTGELFF.

This clonotype has more than one count but fewer than ten. The chain is built from TRBV11-2 and TRBJ1-1; 8 bases line up with TRBD1. Germline V gene lookup returns CDR1 SGHAT and CDR2 FQNNGV. CDR3 length: 16 residues. V lost 5 bases to trimming and J lost 0 bases; unmatched junction nucleotides: 8. This chain's CDR3 is CASSPRTGSMNTEAFF. The CDR3 DNA follows: TGTGCCAGCAGCCCGCGGACAGGGAGCATGAACACTGAAGCTTTCTTT.

This clonotype was seen at least ten times. The chain carries TRBV20-1 and TRBJ2-1; 12 bases match TRBD2. Germline CDR1 is DFQATT and CDR2 is SNEGSKA (reference sequence). The junction had 4 bases not matched to a gene; V was cut back by 3 bases and J by 10 bases. This CDR3 contains 13 residues. CDR3 DNA: TGCAGTGCTAGGGAGCTAGCGGGAGGGGAGCAGTTCTTC. Translated, it gives CSARELAGGEQFF.